This is a list of T cell receptor beta chains from one sample in a study of T cell responses to AZD1222 COVID-19 vaccine. Here immunoSEQ multiplex PCR was the method, and the copy in TCRdb shows in-frame clones only, minus some. The data contain about 31,000 clones, approximately 88% of them seen just once; the ten biggest clones take up roughly 15%. Sequences were derived from peripheral blood, sampled 28 days after the second AZD1222 dose. Source of these receptors: an adult who received the AZD1222 COVID-19 vaccine. Each CDR3 is given with its conserved first and last residue. A D gene is named only where the DNA matches it firmly. Clone size, where shown, is once, few, many, or a class for clones that have expanded.

cdr3_aa: CATKLPGTDTQYF; cdr3_nt: TGTGCCACCAAACTGCCCGGGACAGATACGCAGTATTTT; v_call: TRBV2; j_call: TRBJ2-3; d_call: -; clone_size: -
cdr3_aa: CASSLGSWGTEAFF; cdr3_nt: TGTGCCAGCAGCTTGGGCTCATGGGGGACTGAAGCTTTCTTT; v_call: TRBV5-6; j_call: TRBJ1-1; d_call: -; clone_size: -
cdr3_aa: CASSEALSPHLGGYTF; cdr3_nt: TGTGCCAGCAGTGAAGCGCTTAGCCCCCACTTGGGGGGCTACACCTTC; v_call: TRBV2; j_call: TRBJ1-2; d_call: -; clone_size: -
cdr3_aa: CASTSRRSMYEQYF; cdr3_nt: TGTGCCAGCACCAGTAGACGGTCCATGTACGAGCAGTACTTC; v_call: TRBV6-5; j_call: TRBJ2-7; d_call: -; clone_size: -
cdr3_aa: CASSLVATDGANVLTF; cdr3_nt: TGCGCCAGCAGCTTGGTGGCGACAGACGGGGCCAACGTCCTGACTTTC; v_call: TRBV5-1; j_call: TRBJ2-6; d_call: -; clone_size: -
cdr3_aa: CASSQNPSSDKEPQHF; cdr3_nt: TGCGCCAGCAGCCAAAATCCTTCCTCCGACAAGGAGCCCCAGCATTTT; v_call: TRBV4-1; j_call: TRBJ1-5; d_call: -; clone_size: once
cdr3_aa: CASSASVYEQYF; cdr3_nt: TGTGCCAGCAGCGCCTCAGTCTACGAGCAGTACTTC; v_call: TRBV7-2; j_call: TRBJ2-7; d_call: -; clone_size: -
cdr3_aa: CASSPGLGQTKNIQYF; cdr3_nt: TGTGCCAGCAGCCCAGGTCTAGGACAGACCAAAAACATTCAGTACTTC; v_call: TRBV7-8; j_call: TRBJ2-4; d_call: -; clone_size: -
cdr3_aa: CASSSSQWGASTDTQYF; cdr3_nt: TGTGCCAGCAGCTCATCCCAGTGGGGGGCTAGCACAGATACGCAGTATTTT; v_call: TRBV7-3; j_call: TRBJ2-3; d_call: -; clone_size: -
cdr3_aa: CASSLALAGKYNEQFF; cdr3_nt: TGTGCCAGCAGCTTAGCCCTAGCGGGGAAGTACAATGAGCAGTTCTTC; v_call: TRBV11-2; j_call: TRBJ2-1; d_call: TRBD2; clone_size: -
cdr3_aa: CAWMALRNSPLHF; cdr3_nt: TGTGCCTGGATGGCGCTGCGTAATTCACCCCTCCACTTT; v_call: TRBV30; j_call: TRBJ1-6; d_call: -; clone_size: -
cdr3_aa: CASSFGLGNTEAFF; cdr3_nt: TGTGCCAGCAGCTTCGGATTAGGGAACACTGAAGCTTTCTTT; v_call: TRBV7-8; j_call: TRBJ1-1; d_call: -; clone_size: -
cdr3_aa: CASSQTNSDYNSPLHF; cdr3_nt: TGCGCCAGCAGCCAAACCAACAGTGACTATAATTCACCCCTCCACTTT; v_call: TRBV4-3; j_call: TRBJ1-6; d_call: -; clone_size: -
cdr3_aa: CASSLGQFYEQFF; cdr3_nt: TGTGCCAGCAGCTTAGGACAGTTTTATGAGCAGTTCTTC; v_call: TRBV7-2; j_call: TRBJ2-1; d_call: -; clone_size: -
cdr3_aa: CASSLVPQGVGYEQYF; cdr3_nt: TGCGCCAGCAGCTTGGTACCACAGGGCGTGGGATACGAGCAGTACTTC; v_call: TRBV5-1; j_call: TRBJ2-7; d_call: -; clone_size: -
cdr3_aa: CASSQDWGRANTEAFF; cdr3_nt: TGCGCCAGCAGCCAAGATTGGGGGCGTGCGAACACTGAAGCTTTCTTT; v_call: TRBV4-1; j_call: TRBJ1-1; d_call: -; clone_size: once
cdr3_aa: CASSQTSGNYNEQFF; cdr3_nt: TGTGCCAGCAGTCAGACTAGCGGGAATTACAATGAGCAGTTCTTC; v_call: TRBV3-1/TRBV3-2; j_call: TRBJ2-1; d_call: TRBD2; clone_size: -
cdr3_aa: CASSLGTTNTDTQYF; cdr3_nt: TGTGCCAGCAGTTTAGGGACCACCAACACAGATACGCAGTATTTT; v_call: TRBV28; j_call: TRBJ2-3; d_call: -; clone_size: few
cdr3_aa: CASRYGQDTEAFF; cdr3_nt: TGTGCCAGCAGATATGGACAGGACACTGAAGCTTTCTTT; v_call: TRBV6-5; j_call: TRBJ1-1; d_call: TRBD1; clone_size: -
cdr3_aa: CASSRVGGTPNEQFF; cdr3_nt: TGTGCCAGCAGCCGAGTGGGGGGGACCCCCAATGAGCAGTTCTTC; v_call: TRBV7-3; j_call: TRBJ2-1; d_call: TRBD2; clone_size: -
cdr3_aa: CASFLPGVNTEAFF; cdr3_nt: TGTGCCAGCTTCCTCCCGGGGGTGAACACTGAAGCTTTCTTT; v_call: TRBV6-5; j_call: TRBJ1-1; d_call: -; clone_size: -
cdr3_aa: CASSPDNRYGYTF; cdr3_nt: TGTGCCAGCTCACCGGACAATCGTTATGGCTACACCTTC; v_call: TRBV18; j_call: TRBJ1-2; d_call: -; clone_size: -
cdr3_aa: CASSVSGGITGELFF; cdr3_nt: TGTGCCAGCAGCGTCTCGGGGGGGATCACCGGGGAGCTGTTTTTT; v_call: TRBV9; j_call: TRBJ2-2; d_call: TRBD2; clone_size: -
cdr3_aa: CASSLASPGELFF; cdr3_nt: TGTGCCAGCAGCTTAGCGTCCCCCGGGGAGCTGTTTTTT; v_call: TRBV7-2; j_call: TRBJ2-2; d_call: -; clone_size: -
cdr3_aa: CASSLGGRGADNSNQPQHF; cdr3_nt: TGTGCCAGCAGCTTAGGGGGTCGGGGGGCCGATAATAGCAATCAGCCCCAGCATTTT; v_call: TRBV7-6; j_call: TRBJ1-5; d_call: -; clone_size: -
cdr3_aa: CASSPSLTEAFF; cdr3_nt: TGTGCCAGCAGTCCGTCTCTGACTGAAGCTTTCTTT; v_call: TRBV12-3/TRBV12-4; j_call: TRBJ1-1; d_call: -; clone_size: -
cdr3_aa: CASSFGGAGTDTQYF; cdr3_nt: TGTGCCAGCAGCTTTGGGGGGGCGGGCACAGATACGCAGTATTTT; v_call: TRBV5-4; j_call: TRBJ2-3; d_call: -; clone_size: -
cdr3_aa: CASSNYDRTGFYGYTF; cdr3_nt: TGTGCCAGCAGCAATTACGACAGGACAGGGTTTTATGGCTACACCTTC; v_call: TRBV21-1; j_call: TRBJ1-2; d_call: -; clone_size: -
cdr3_aa: CASMRNLQQAIGNTIYF; cdr3_nt: TGTGCCAGCATGAGAAACCTTCAACAGGCAATCGGAAACACCATATATTTT; v_call: TRBV7-8; j_call: TRBJ1-3; d_call: -; clone_size: -
cdr3_aa: CSTTKGVGNTEAFF; cdr3_nt: TGCAGCACCACGAAGGGGGTCGGGAACACTGAAGCTTTCTTT; v_call: TRBV29-1; j_call: TRBJ1-1; d_call: -; clone_size: once
cdr3_aa: CASSVGGPLADTQYF; cdr3_nt: TGTGCCAGCAGCGTAGGCGGGCCTCTCGCAGATACGCAGTATTTT; v_call: TRBV9; j_call: TRBJ2-3; d_call: -; clone_size: -
cdr3_aa: CASSLGVTLAYEQYF; cdr3_nt: TGTGCCAGCAGCTTAGGCGTCACTTTAGCCTACGAGCAGTACTTC; v_call: TRBV7-9; j_call: TRBJ2-7; d_call: -; clone_size: -
cdr3_aa: CATSKESLPSYEQYF; cdr3_nt: TGTGCCACCAGCAAAGAATCCTTGCCATCCTACGAGCAGTACTTC; v_call: TRBV15; j_call: TRBJ2-7; d_call: -; clone_size: -
cdr3_aa: CASSTWTGTYEQYF; cdr3_nt: TGTGCCAGCAGTACCTGGACAGGCACCTACGAGCAGTACTTC; v_call: TRBV27; j_call: TRBJ2-7; d_call: TRBD1; clone_size: -
cdr3_aa: CASSLSSNSNYGYTF; cdr3_nt: TGTGCCAGTAGTCTCTCTTCCAACTCTAACTATGGCTACACCTTC; v_call: TRBV19; j_call: TRBJ1-2; d_call: -; clone_size: -
cdr3_aa: CASSLTDTQYF; cdr3_nt: TGTGCCAGCAGCCTTACAGATACGCAGTATTTT; v_call: TRBV7-9; j_call: TRBJ2-3; d_call: -; clone_size: -
cdr3_aa: CASSRTELNTEAFF; cdr3_nt: TGTGCCAGCAGCAGGACAGAGTTGAACACTGAAGCTTTCTTT; v_call: TRBV7-2; j_call: TRBJ1-1; d_call: -; clone_size: -
cdr3_aa: CAWSKRETQYF; cdr3_nt: TGTGCCTGGAGTAAACGAGAGACCCAGTACTTC; v_call: TRBV30; j_call: TRBJ2-5; d_call: -; clone_size: -
cdr3_aa: CASSIRDPTGGELFF; cdr3_nt: TGTGCCAGCAGCATCCGGGACCCGACGGGCGGGGAGCTGTTTTTT; v_call: TRBV2; j_call: TRBJ2-2; d_call: -; clone_size: -
cdr3_aa: CASSTRQRPYEQYF; cdr3_nt: TGTGCCAGCAGCACCCGACAGCGACCCTACGAGCAGTACTTC; v_call: TRBV7-8; j_call: TRBJ2-7; d_call: -; clone_size: -
cdr3_aa: CASSVDLNRGPWEVSGNTIYF; cdr3_nt: TGTGCCAGCAGCGTAGATCTTAACAGGGGCCCTTGGGAGGTCTCTGGAAACACCATATATTTT; v_call: TRBV9; j_call: TRBJ1-3; d_call: TRBD1; clone_size: -
cdr3_aa: CASSEFRVGDTQYF; cdr3_nt: TGTGCCAGCAGTGAGTTCAGGGTAGGAGATACGCAGTATTTT; v_call: TRBV2; j_call: TRBJ2-3; d_call: -; clone_size: few
cdr3_aa: CASKGGTGNEKLFF; cdr3_nt: TGCGCCAGCAAGGGCGGGACAGGGAATGAAAAACTGTTTTTT; v_call: TRBV5-1; j_call: TRBJ1-4; d_call: TRBD1; clone_size: -
cdr3_aa: CASSSRAGTLIEQYF; cdr3_nt: TGTGCCAGCAGCTCCCGAGCGGGGACACTAATCGAGCAGTACTTC; v_call: TRBV7-8; j_call: TRBJ2-7; d_call: -; clone_size: -
cdr3_aa: CASDVQEGSGYTF; cdr3_nt: TGTGCCAGCGACGTGCAGGAGGGAAGTGGCTACACCTTC; v_call: TRBV2; j_call: TRBJ1-2; d_call: -; clone_size: -
cdr3_aa: CASSYSTGREQYF; cdr3_nt: TGTGCCAGCAGTTACAGCACAGGACGGGAGCAGTACTTC; v_call: TRBV6-5; j_call: TRBJ2-7; d_call: -; clone_size: -
cdr3_aa: CASSASGSSLDEQFF; cdr3_nt: TGCGCCAGCAGCGCCTCAGGGAGCTCTTTAGATGAGCAGTTCTTC; v_call: TRBV5-1; j_call: TRBJ2-1; d_call: -; clone_size: -
cdr3_aa: CASSLAGVLMNREQYF; cdr3_nt: TGTGCCAGCAGCTTGGCGGGGGTACTCATGAATCGCGAGCAGTACTTC; v_call: TRBV5-4; j_call: TRBJ2-7; d_call: -; clone_size: -
cdr3_aa: CASSPWDRGLNEQYF; cdr3_nt: TGTGCCAGTAGTCCCTGGGACAGGGGGCTAAACGAGCAGTACTTC; v_call: TRBV19; j_call: TRBJ2-7; d_call: TRBD1; clone_size: -
cdr3_aa: CASSTIDRLGTEAFF; cdr3_nt: TGTGCCAGTAGTACTATTGACAGGCTGGGCACTGAAGCTTTCTTT; v_call: TRBV19; j_call: TRBJ1-1; d_call: -; clone_size: -
cdr3_aa: CASTSEETQYF; cdr3_nt: TGTGCCAGCACCTCCGAAGAGACCCAGTACTTC; v_call: TRBV6-5; j_call: TRBJ2-5; d_call: -; clone_size: -
cdr3_aa: CASSLAITDTQYF; cdr3_nt: TGTGCCAGCAGCTTAGCTATCACAGATACGCAGTATTTT; v_call: TRBV7-2; j_call: TRBJ2-3; d_call: -; clone_size: -
cdr3_aa: CASSPGQRYGYTF; cdr3_nt: TGTGCCAGCAGCCCCGGACAGCGATATGGCTACACCTTC; v_call: TRBV7-9; j_call: TRBJ1-2; d_call: -; clone_size: -
cdr3_aa: CASSLVSNQPQHF; cdr3_nt: TGTGCCAGCAGTTTAGTAAGCAATCAGCCCCAGCATTTT; v_call: TRBV27; j_call: TRBJ1-5; d_call: -; clone_size: -
cdr3_aa: CASSWDRDQETQYF; cdr3_nt: TGTGCCAGCAGCTGGGACAGGGACCAAGAGACCCAGTACTTC; v_call: TRBV7-3; j_call: TRBJ2-5; d_call: TRBD1; clone_size: -
cdr3_aa: CASWGRVSAGELFF; cdr3_nt: TGCGCCAGCTGGGGCAGGGTGAGCGCCGGGGAGCTGTTTTTT; v_call: TRBV4-1; j_call: TRBJ2-2; d_call: -; clone_size: -
cdr3_aa: CASSLTASGQGANGYTF; cdr3_nt: TGCGCCAGCAGCTTAACGGCTTCGGGACAGGGGGCTAATGGCTACACCTTC; v_call: TRBV5-1; j_call: TRBJ1-2; d_call: TRBD1; clone_size: -